Each of the 18 T cell receptor beta chains below was sequenced from the same sample in a study of blood T cell repertoires in COVID-19. The protocol was immunoSEQ multiplex PCR, while the TCRdb copy is restricted to in-frame clones and leaves out a portion. The table includes some 260,000 clones, about 79% detected once. Sequenced input: peripheral blood. These receptors all come from an older man with acute or convalescent COVID-19.

The V call is TRBV3-1 (or the pseudogene TRBV3-2), the J call TRBJ2-7; D may be TRBD2 (7 bases). The CDR3 runs to 12 residues. Germline-derived CDR1 and CDR2 are LGHDT and YNNKEL (reference sequence). Trimming shortened V by 4 bases and J by 12 bases, and 16 bases separated the two germline ends. The chain's CDR3 is CASSPPGGRRYF. The CDR3 nucleotides are TGTGCCAGCAGCCCGCCCGGGGGGCGCAGGTACTTC.

This chain connects TRBV10-3 to TRBJ2-7; possible D gene TRBD1, 5 bases. Trimming took 3 bases from V and 0 from J, leaving 12 bases between them. The germline CDR1 and CDR2 sequences are ENHRY and SYGVKD. CDR3 length: 15 residues. CDR3 coding DNA: TGTGCCATCAGTGATACCCGGACAAGCTCCTACGAGCAGTACTTC. Encoded protein: CAISDTRTSSYEQYF.

This clone showed up just once. This chain links TRBV5-8 with TRBJ2-2; perhaps TRBD1 as D (5 bases). This CDR3 is built from 16 residues. Germline CDR1 and CDR2: SGHTS and YDEGEE. Trimming cost V 0 bases and J 6 bases, with 15 bases left between them. CDR3 amino acids: CASSLGGPRIAGELFF. The DNA for the CDR3 is TGTGCCAGCAGCTTGGGGGGCCCGAGGATCGCCGGGGAGCTGTTTTTT.

The chain carries TRBV18 and TRBJ1-4, with D hard to call. The germline gives CDR1 KGHSH, CDR2 LQKENI. This CDR3 comprises 14 residues. V was cut by 6 bases and J by 8 bases, with 16 bases left in between. CDR3 sequence: CASSTLPGEEKLFF. The CDR3 DNA reads as TGTGCCAGCTCTACATTGCCGGGAGAGGAAAAACTGTTTTTT.

This sequence joins TRBV28 and TRBJ1-5, with a weak D call TRBD1 (5 bases). CDR3 length: 12 amino acids. V lost 8 bases, J lost 5 bases, and 10 bases lay in between. The germline V gene has CDR1 MDHEN and CDR2 SYDVKM. CDR3 sequence reads: CASGRVYQPQHF. CDR3 coding DNA: TGTGCCAGCGGCAGGGTGTATCAGCCCCAGCATTTT.

This clone was recorded once. The chain combines TRBV13 with TRBJ2-3; possible D gene TRBD2, 5 bases. The germline V gene encodes CDR1 PRHDT and CDR2 FYEKMQ (reference sequence). The CDR3 covers 15 residues. Between the trimmed V and J ends, which lost 3 bases and 0 bases, there was a span of 10 bases. CDR3 nucleotide sequence: TGTGCCAGCAGCTTGAGGGCAGCTAGCACAGATACGCAGTATTTT. Translating gives CASSLRAASTDTQYF.

This chain uses TRBV28 with TRBJ2-7; the D gene is possibly TRBD2 (6 bases). This CDR3 spans 15 amino acids. Per the germline V gene, CDR1 is MDHEN and CDR2 is SYDVKM. The V gene lost 5 bases and the J gene lost 5 bases, with 19 bases spanning the gap. For the CDR3, the DNA is TGTGCCAGCAGTGGGGACTTTAGGTGGGAGCACGAGCAGTACTTC. Its protein product is CASSGDFRWEHEQYF.

This sequence joins TRBV18 and TRBJ1-2; possibly TRBD1 for D (6 bases). The germline V and J ends were trimmed by 3 bases and 4 bases, with 15 bases remaining between them. The CDR3 contains 15 residues. Per germline, CDR1 KGHSH and CDR2 LQKENI. CDR3 in amino acids: CASSPEGGVGYGYTF. The CDR3 nucleotides read TGTGCCAGCTCACCGGAAGGGGGGGTTGGCTATGGCTACACCTTC.

V is TRBV5-5 and J is TRBJ2-1; a possible D gene is TRBD2 (6 bases). The V end was cut by 0 bases, the J end by 4 bases, with 17 bases between. Germline V gene lookup returns CDR1 SGHKS and CDR2 YYEKEE (reference sequence). This CDR3 has 17 amino acids. CDR3 nucleotide sequence: TGTGCCAGCAGCTTGGCCGTGGGAGGCGGAACGTACAATGAGCAGTTCTTC. It encodes CASSLAVGGGTYNEQFF.

A few counts support this clone. The rearrangement links TRBV7-9 to TRBJ2-7; 11 bases are a match to TRBD1. Trimming cost V 5 bases and J 6 bases; bases outside gene matches: 6. There are 14 residues in the CDR3. Germline CDR1 reads SEHNR; CDR2 reads FQNEAQ (reference sequence). The DNA for the CDR3 is TGTGCCAGCAGCCTATGGACAGGGGGCGCCGAGCAGTACTTC. It codes for CASSLWTGGAEQYF. The whole variable domain, remainder taken from reference TRBV7-9 and TRBJ2-7, is DTGVSQNPRHKITKRGQNVTFRCDPISEHNRLYWYRQTLGQGPEFLTYFQNEAQLEKSRLLSDRFSAERPKGSFSTLEIQRTEQGDSAMYLCASSLWTGGAEQYFGPGTRLTVT.

This clone was seen a single time. J is TRBJ2-1 and V is TRBV19; TRBD1 aligns across 7 bases. The CDR3 loop spans 14 amino acids. V lost 3 bases, J lost 4 bases, and 3 bases stayed unmatched. Germline V CDR1 and CDR2: LNHDA, SQIVND (reference sequence). CDR3 in DNA: TGTGCCAGTAGTATCGGGACAGTTTACAATGAGCAGTTCTTC. Amino acids: CASSIGTVYNEQFF.

This chain joins TRBV5-1 and TRBJ1-1; TRBD1 agrees at 9 bases. This CDR3 comprises 15 residues. V was clipped by 0 bases and J by 4 bases; unmatched bases: 4. The germline V gene encodes CDR1 SGHRS and CDR2 YFSETQ. The chain's CDR3 is CASSLEGTGTTEAFF. The CDR3 DNA reads TGCGCCAGCAGCTTGGAGGGGACAGGGACCACTGAAGCTTTCTTT.

The J gene is TRBJ2-1, the V gene TRBV2; 7 bases agree with TRBD1. Germline CDR1 is SNHLY and CDR2 is FYNNEI. The CDR3 extends over 14 amino acids. J gave up 5 bases and V 3 bases, and 4 bases lay outside the gene matches. CDR3 nucleotides: TGTGCCAGCAGTGACAGGGGGAGTCACAATGAGCAGTTCTTC. Protein sequence: CASSDRGSHNEQFF.

This clone was observed many times. This sample also contains other DNA sequences that code for the same CDR3. This sequence joins TRBV5-1 and TRBJ1-1; D is possibly TRBD1 (5 bases). With 2 bases removed from V and 0 bases from J, the gap between germline ends came to 11 bases. In germline, CDR1 is SGHRS, CDR2 YFSETQ. The CDR3 runs to 15 residues. The CDR3 loop is CASSLGAGLNTEAFF. The DNA for the CDR3 is TGCGCCAGCAGCTTAGGGGCAGGACTGAACACTGAAGCTTTCTTT. Full variable domain (remainder filled in from reference TRBV5-1 and TRBJ1-1): KAGVTQTPRYLIKTRGQQVTLSCSPISGHRSVSWYQQTPGQGLQFLFEYFSETQRNKGNFPGRFSGRQFSNSRSEMNVSTLELGDSALYLCASSLGAGLNTEAFFGQGTRLTVV.

The chain employs TRBV27 and TRBJ1-5; the D is unclear. Trimming removed 6 bases from V and 5 bases from J, with 14 bases in between. Germline loops: CDR1 MNHEY, CDR2 SMNVEV (reference sequence). This CDR3 comprises 14 residues. The CDR3 spells CASRGGSADQPQHF. The CDR3 DNA reads TGTGCCAGCAGGGGAGGATCCGCCGATCAGCCCCAGCATTTT.

The V call is TRBV2, the J call TRBJ2-7, with 9 bases fitting TRBD2. This CDR3 has 14 residues. Per germline, CDR1 SNHLY and CDR2 FYNNEI. After removal of 4 bases from V and 2 bases from J, the junction contained 3 bases not matched to a gene. The DNA of the CDR3 is TGTGCCAGCAGTGTTGCGGGAGGGCCCTACGAGCAGTACTTC. Translated, it gives CASSVAGGPYEQYF.

The chain recombines TRBV2 with TRBJ2-6, with D hard to call. The CDR3 consists of 17 residues. With 5 bases removed from V and 0 bases from J, the gap between germline ends came to 14 bases. CDR1 SNHLY and CDR2 FYNNEI come from the germline V gene. CDR3 sequence: CASSPQELSSGANVLTF. DNA of the CDR3: TGTGCCAGCAGTCCCCAGGAACTTTCCTCTGGGGCCAACGTCCTGACTTTC.

This clone was recorded once. The V and J genes are TRBV6-5 and TRBJ2-3, with 7 positions matching TRBD1. After removal of 7 bases from V and 1 base from J, the junction contained 5 bases not matched to a gene. The CDR3 runs 14 residues. Germline values: CDR1 MNHEY, CDR2 SVGAGI. CDR3 DNA sequence: TGTGCCAGCATCAAGGGGGCGGGCACAGATACGCAGTATTTT. It is translated as CASIKGAGTDTQYF.